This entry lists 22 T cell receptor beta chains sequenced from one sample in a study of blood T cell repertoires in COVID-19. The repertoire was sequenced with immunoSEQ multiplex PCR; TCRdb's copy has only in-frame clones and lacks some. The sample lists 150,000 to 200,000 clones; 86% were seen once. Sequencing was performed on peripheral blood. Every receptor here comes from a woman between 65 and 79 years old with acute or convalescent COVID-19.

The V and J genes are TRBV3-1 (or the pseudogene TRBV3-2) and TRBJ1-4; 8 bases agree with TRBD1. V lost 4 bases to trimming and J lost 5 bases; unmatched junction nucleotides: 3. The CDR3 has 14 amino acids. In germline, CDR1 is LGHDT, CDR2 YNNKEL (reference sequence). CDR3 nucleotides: TGTGCCAGCAGCCCGACAGGGGTGAATGAAAAACTGTTTTTT. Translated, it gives CASSPTGVNEKLFF.

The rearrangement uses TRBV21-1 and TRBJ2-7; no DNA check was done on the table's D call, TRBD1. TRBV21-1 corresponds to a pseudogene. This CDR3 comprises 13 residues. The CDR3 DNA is TGTGCCAGCCAAGGGGGACAGGGTTACGAGCAGTACTTC. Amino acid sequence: CASQGGQGYEQYF.

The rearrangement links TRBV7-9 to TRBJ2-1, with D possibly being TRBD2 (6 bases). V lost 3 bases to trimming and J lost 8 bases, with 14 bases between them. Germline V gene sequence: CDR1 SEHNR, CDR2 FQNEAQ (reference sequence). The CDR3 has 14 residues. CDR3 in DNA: TGTGCCAGCAGCTTCGGGTCCGGAGGGGATGAGCAGTTCTTC. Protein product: CASSFGSGGDEQFF.

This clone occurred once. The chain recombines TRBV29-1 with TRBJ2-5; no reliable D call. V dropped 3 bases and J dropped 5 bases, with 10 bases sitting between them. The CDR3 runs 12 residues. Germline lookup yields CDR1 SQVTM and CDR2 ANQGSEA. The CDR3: CSVDWSWETQYF. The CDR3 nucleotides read TGCAGCGTTGATTGGAGTTGGGAGACCCAGTACTTC.

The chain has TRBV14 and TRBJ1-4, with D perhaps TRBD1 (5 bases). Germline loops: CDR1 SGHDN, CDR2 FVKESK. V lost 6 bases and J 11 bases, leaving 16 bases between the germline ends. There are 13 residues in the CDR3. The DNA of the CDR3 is TGTGCCAGCAGTCTTATAGGGGTTCGGAAACTGTTTTTT. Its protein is CASSLIGVRKLFF.

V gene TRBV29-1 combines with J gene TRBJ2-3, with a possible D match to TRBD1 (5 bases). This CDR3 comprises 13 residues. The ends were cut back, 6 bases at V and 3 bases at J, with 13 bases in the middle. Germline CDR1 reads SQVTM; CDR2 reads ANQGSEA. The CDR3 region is CSVAGRATDTQYF. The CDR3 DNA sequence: TGCAGCGTAGCCGGCAGGGCGACAGATACGCAGTATTTT.

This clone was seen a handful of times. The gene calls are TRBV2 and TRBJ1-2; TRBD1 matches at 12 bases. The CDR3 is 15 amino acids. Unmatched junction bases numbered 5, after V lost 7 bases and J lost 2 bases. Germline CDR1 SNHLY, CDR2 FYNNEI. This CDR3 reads CASTGDRGPNYGYTF. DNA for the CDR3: TGTGCCAGCACGGGGGACAGGGGGCCGAACTATGGCTACACCTTC.

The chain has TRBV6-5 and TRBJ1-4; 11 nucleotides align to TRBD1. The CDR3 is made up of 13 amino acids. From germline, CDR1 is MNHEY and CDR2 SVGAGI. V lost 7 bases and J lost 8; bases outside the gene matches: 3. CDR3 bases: TGTGCCAGCACCTGGACAGGGGGCGAAAAACTGTTTTTT. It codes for CASTWTGGEKLFF.

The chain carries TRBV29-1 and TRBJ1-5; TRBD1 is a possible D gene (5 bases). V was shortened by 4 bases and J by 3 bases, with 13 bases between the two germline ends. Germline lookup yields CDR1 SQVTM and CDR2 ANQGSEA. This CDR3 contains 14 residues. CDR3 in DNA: TGCAGCGTTGGGGGAGGGGCCCTCAATCAGCCCCAGCATTTT. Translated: CSVGGGALNQPQHF.

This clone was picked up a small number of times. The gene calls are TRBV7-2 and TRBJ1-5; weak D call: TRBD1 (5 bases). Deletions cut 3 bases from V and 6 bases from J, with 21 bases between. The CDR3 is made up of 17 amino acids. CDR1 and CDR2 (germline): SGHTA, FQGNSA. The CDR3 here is CASSFITDGTLGQPQHF. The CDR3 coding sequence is TGTGCCAGCAGCTTTATTACGGATGGGACTTTGGGTCAGCCCCAGCATTTT.

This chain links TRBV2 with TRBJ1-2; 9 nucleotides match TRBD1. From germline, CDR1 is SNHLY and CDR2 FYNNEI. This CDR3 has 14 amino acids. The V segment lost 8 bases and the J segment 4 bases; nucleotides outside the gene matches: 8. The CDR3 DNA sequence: TGTGCCAGCTCGCTGGACAGGGGTCTCTATGGCTACACCTTC. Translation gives CASSLDRGLYGYTF.

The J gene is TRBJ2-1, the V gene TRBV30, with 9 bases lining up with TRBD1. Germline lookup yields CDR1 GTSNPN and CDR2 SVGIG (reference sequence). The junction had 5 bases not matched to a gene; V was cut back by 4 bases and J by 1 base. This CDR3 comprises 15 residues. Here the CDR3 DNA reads TGTGCCTGGAACGATGGACAGGGGTCCTACAATGAGCAGTTCTTC. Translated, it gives CAWNDGQGSYNEQFF. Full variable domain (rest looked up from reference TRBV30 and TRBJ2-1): SQTIHQWPATLVQPVGSPLSLECTVEGTSNPNLYWYRQAAGRGLQLLFYSVGIGQISSEVPQNLSASRPQDRQFILSSKKLLLSDSGFYLCAWNDGQGSYNEQFFGPGTRLTVL.

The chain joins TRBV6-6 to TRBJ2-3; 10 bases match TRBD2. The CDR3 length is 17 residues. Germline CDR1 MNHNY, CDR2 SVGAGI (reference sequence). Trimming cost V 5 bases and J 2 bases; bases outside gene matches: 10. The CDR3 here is CASSHRRTSGNTDTQYF. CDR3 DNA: TGTGCCAGCAGTCATCGTCGGACTAGCGGAAACACAGATACGCAGTATTTT.

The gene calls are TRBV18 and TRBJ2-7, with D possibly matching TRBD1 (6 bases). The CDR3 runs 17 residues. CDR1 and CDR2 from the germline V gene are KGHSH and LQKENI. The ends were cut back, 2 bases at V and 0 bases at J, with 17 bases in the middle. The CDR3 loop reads CASSPSLTGLGSYEQYF. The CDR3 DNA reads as TGTGCCAGCTCACCAAGTCTGACAGGCTTAGGCTCCTACGAGCAGTACTTC.

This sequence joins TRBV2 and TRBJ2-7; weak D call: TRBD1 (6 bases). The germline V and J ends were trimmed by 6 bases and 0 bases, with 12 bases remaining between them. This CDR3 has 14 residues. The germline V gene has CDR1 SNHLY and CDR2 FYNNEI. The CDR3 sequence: CASRKGVISYEQYF. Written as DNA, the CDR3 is TGTGCCAGCAGGAAGGGGGTCATCTCCTACGAGCAGTACTTC.

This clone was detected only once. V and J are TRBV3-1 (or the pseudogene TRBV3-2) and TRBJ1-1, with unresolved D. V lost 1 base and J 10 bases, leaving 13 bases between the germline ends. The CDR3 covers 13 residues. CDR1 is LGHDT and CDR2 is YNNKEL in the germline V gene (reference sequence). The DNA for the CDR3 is TGTGCCAGCAGCCAAGCCCTTCGGTTGCCAGCTTTCTTT. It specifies CASSQALRLPAFF.

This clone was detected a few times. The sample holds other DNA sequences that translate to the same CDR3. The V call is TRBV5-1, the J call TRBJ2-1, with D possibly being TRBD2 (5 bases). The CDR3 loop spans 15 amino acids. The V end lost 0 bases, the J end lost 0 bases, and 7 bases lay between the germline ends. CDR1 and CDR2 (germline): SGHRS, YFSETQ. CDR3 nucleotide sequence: TGCGCCAGCAGCTTGGCGGGGAGCTCCTACAATGAGCAGTTCTTC. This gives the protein CASSLAGSSYNEQFF.

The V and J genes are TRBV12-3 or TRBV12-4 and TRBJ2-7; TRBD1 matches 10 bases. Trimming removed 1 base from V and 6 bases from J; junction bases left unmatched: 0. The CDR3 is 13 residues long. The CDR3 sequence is CASSLGTGGEQYF. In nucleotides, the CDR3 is TGTGCCAGCAGTTTAGGGACAGGGGGCGAGCAGTACTTC.

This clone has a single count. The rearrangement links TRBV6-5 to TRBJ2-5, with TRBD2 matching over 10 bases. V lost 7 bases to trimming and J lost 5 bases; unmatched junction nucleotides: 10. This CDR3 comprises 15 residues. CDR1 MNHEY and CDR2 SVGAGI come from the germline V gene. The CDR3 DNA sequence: TGTGCCAGCACTAGCGGGGGCGCCTCGGGGGAGACCCAGTACTTC. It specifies CASTSGGASGETQYF.

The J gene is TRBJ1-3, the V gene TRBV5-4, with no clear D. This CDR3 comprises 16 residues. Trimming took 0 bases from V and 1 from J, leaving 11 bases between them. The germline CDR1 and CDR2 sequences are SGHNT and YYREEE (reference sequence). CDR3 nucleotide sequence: TGTGCCAGCAGCTTGGGAGGGAAGAGGTCTGGAAACACCATATATTTT. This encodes CASSLGGKRSGNTIYF.

The CDR3 reads CASSADRAYEQYF. CDR3 DNA: TGTGCCAGTAGCGCGGACAGGGCCTACGAGCAGTACTTC. The gene calls are TRBV6-5 and TRBJ2-7; TRBD1 aligns across 8 bases. Losses at the gene ends were 9 bases for V and 2 bases for J; bases not matched to a gene: 6. CDR1 and CDR2 (germline): MNHEY, SVGAGI. This CDR3 is built from 13 residues.

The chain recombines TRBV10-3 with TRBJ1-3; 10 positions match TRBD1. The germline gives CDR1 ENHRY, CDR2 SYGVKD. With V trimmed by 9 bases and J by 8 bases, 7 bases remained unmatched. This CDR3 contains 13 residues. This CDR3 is CAISGTGEHTIYF. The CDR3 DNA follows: TGTGCCATATCCGGGACAGGGGAACACACCATATATTTT.